Listed below are T cell receptor beta chains from one sample, sequenced in a study of blood T cell repertoires in COVID-19. Profiling relied on immunoSEQ multiplex PCR, and the TCRdb table lists in-frame clones only, not all of them. The table records nearly 80,000 clones, around 83% of them present only once. The sample consisted of peripheral blood. These receptors originate from a man between 50 and 59 years old with acute or convalescent COVID-19. Each CDR3 is given with its conserved first and last residue. The order of the fields is D gene, V gene, J gene, clone size, CDR3 protein, CDR3 DNA. The D gene is left open where the match is weak. Clone size is given for some rows only: seen once, a few or many times, or a class if the clone is expanded.

TRBD2,TRBV6-5,TRBJ2-7,NA,CASSRTSAYEQYF,TGTGCCAGCAGTCGGACTAGCGCCTACGAGCAGTACTTC
NA,TRBV3-1/TRBV3-2,TRBJ2-3,NA,CASSQSGTDTQYF,TGTGCCAGCAGCCAATCTGGCACAGATACGCAGTATTTT
NA,TRBV11-2,TRBJ2-3,once,CASRTRGAGDTQYF,TGTGCCAGCAGGACCCGGGGGGCAGGGGATACGCAGTATTTT
NA,TRBV28,TRBJ1-2,NA,CASSFGSGDYGYTF,TGTGCCAGCAGTTTTGGGTCAGGCGACTATGGCTACACCTTC
NA,TRBV12-3/TRBV12-4,TRBJ2-1,NA,CASSLARYNEQFF,TGTGCCAGCAGTTTAGCGCGGTACAATGAGCAGTTCTTC
NA,TRBV4-1,TRBJ2-3,NA,CASSQPPGYTDTQYF,TGCGCCAGCAGCCAACCCCCGGGGTACACAGATACGCAGTATTTT
NA,TRBV6-5,TRBJ2-1,NA,CASSGAPGVNEQFF,TGTGCCAGCAGCGGGGCCCCAGGGGTAAATGAGCAGTTCTTC
NA,TRBV18,TRBJ2-1,NA,CASSPRAGGGDTGNEQFF,TGTGCCAGCTCACCCCGGGCTGGAGGGGGCGACACTGGAAATGAGCAGTTCTTC
NA,TRBV27,TRBJ2-1,once,CASSTRQRSEQFF,TGTGCCAGCAGTACCCGACAGCGCAGTGAGCAGTTCTTC
NA,TRBV7-5,TRBJ2-7,NA,CARSLDFEDRDHEQYF,TGTGCCAGAAGCTTAGATTTCGAGGACAGGGACCACGAGCAGTACTTC
TRBD1,TRBV30,TRBJ1-3,NA,CAWTGGFSGNTIYF,TGTGCCTGGACAGGGGGTTTTTCTGGAAACACCATATATTTT
NA,TRBV4-3,TRBJ2-2,NA,CASSQDLGSGTGELFF,TGCGCCAGCAGCCAAGATCTTGGTAGCGGCACCGGGGAGCTGTTTTTT
NA,TRBV9,TRBJ1-6,NA,CASSVGGGGNSPLHF,TGTGCCAGCAGCGTAGGCGGGGGTGGCAATTCACCCCTCCACTTT
TRBD2,TRBV30,TRBJ2-2,NA,CGGGQASYTGELFF,TGTGGGGGAGGGCAGGCCTCGTACACCGGGGAGCTGTTTTTT
TRBD2,TRBV6-9,TRBJ2-1,NA,CASSRQAVVGLAGRLGDNEQFF,TGTGCCAGCAGCCGCCAGGCAGTCGTCGGACTAGCGGGACGATTGGGGGACAATGAGCAGTTCTTC
NA,TRBV3-1/TRBV3-2,TRBJ1-2,once,CASSLLNQASSDGYTF,TGTGCCAGCAGCCTTCTCAACCAAGCCTCTTCGGATGGCTACACCTTC
TRBD1,TRBV11-3,TRBJ1-2,NA,CASSPGGQGNRLNGYTF,TGTGCCAGCAGCCCGGGGGGACAGGGGAATCGTTTGAATGGCTACACCTTC
TRBD1,TRBV28,TRBJ2-3,NA,CASIDRGFTDTQYF,TGTGCCAGCATCGACAGGGGTTTCACAGATACGCAGTATTTT
NA,TRBV4-1,TRBJ1-5,NA,CASSQVLGHQPQHF,TGCGCCAGCAGCCAAGTCCTAGGCCACCAGCCCCAGCATTTT
NA,TRBV7-9,TRBJ2-7,NA,CASSSEGGPLEQYF,TGTGCCAGCAGCTCAGAGGGAGGACCTTTGGAGCAGTACTTC
NA,TRBV14,TRBJ1-2,NA,CASSRQGNLNYGYTF,TGTGCCAGCAGCCGCCAGGGGAACCTTAACTATGGCTACACCTTC
TRBD1,TRBV25-1,TRBJ1-4,NA,CASSGQGQGSNEKLFF,TGTGCCAGCAGTGGACAAGGACAGGGCAGTAATGAAAAACTGTTTTTT
NA,TRBV6-2/TRBV6-3,TRBJ1-2,NA,CASSIPGKAGRYYGYTF,TGTGCCAGCAGTATCCCCGGGAAGGCGGGACGCTACTATGGCTACACCTTC